Included here is one TCR beta chain sequence, with context. V was pared by 6 bases and J by 9 bases, with 6 bases of the junction left unmatched. Germline V gives CDR1 SNHLY, CDR2 FYNNEI. There are 15 residues in the CDR3. Sequencing was performed with immunoSEQ multiplex PCR; in TCRdb, only in-frame clones are kept and a portion is missing. The sample includes 130,000 to 150,000 clones, approximately 80% of them seen just once. These data originate in a study of blood T cell repertoires in COVID-19. Study information: Material from acute and convalescent COVID-19 was sourced from the United States, Italy and Spain.

The chain links TRBV2 to TRBJ2-1, with TRBD2 matching 15 bases. Sequencing was done on a sample of peripheral blood. The source of this sequence is a human donor in a cohort sampled during active COVID-19. As DNA, the CDR3 is TGTGCCAGCAGCCAACGGACTAGCGGGGGGGGTGAGCAGTTCTTC. Translating it yields CASSQRTSGGGEQFF. The full variable domain, in which reference TRBV2 and TRBJ2-1 provide the parts outside the CDR3, is EPEVTQTPSHQVTQMGQEVILRCVPISNHLYFYWYRQILGQKVEFLVSFYNNEISEKSEIFDDQFSVERPDGSNFTLKIRSTKLEDSAMYFCASSQRTSGGGEQFFGPGTRLTVL.